Presented here are 14 T cell receptor beta chains from one specimen sequenced in a study of blood T cell repertoires in COVID-19. Assay: immunoSEQ multiplex PCR; the TCRdb copy retains only in-frame clones and omits some. The sample lists fewer than 350,000 clones, 75% to 90% occurring once. Specimen: PBMCs or T cells enriched from blood (not recorded which). Receptors originate from a man aged 55 to 70 who had recovered from COVID-19.

V and J are TRBV15 and TRBJ2-7; TRBD2 might be the D (6 bases). Trimming took off 2 bases at V and 4 bases at J, with 15 bases between the two ends. The CDR3 has 15 amino acids. CDR1 is LNHNV, CDR2 YYDKDF, per germline (reference sequence). Written as DNA, the CDR3 is TGTGCCACCAGCAGATTGTTCGGGAGTTCTTACGAGCAGTACTTC. It encodes CATSRLFGSSYEQYF.

The rearrangement links TRBV21-1 to TRBJ1-1. TRBV21-1 is annotated as a pseudogene. The CDR3 sequence is 15 residues long. CDR3 sequence (DNA): TGTGCCAGCGGCCGGGGGGACACTCTAACACTTGAAGCTTTCTTT. It encodes CASGRGDTLTLEAFF.

The chain is built from TRBV6-5 and TRBJ1-6, with TRBD1 as a possible D gene (5 bases). The CDR3 consists of 15 residues. Germline CDR1 and CDR2: MNHEY and SVGAGI. V was pared by 6 bases and J by 5 bases, with 14 bases between. The chain's CDR3 is CASRRSRGNNSPLHF. CDR3 coding DNA: TGTGCCAGCAGGCGGTCAAGGGGTAATAATTCACCCCTCCACTTT.

The rearrangement links TRBV29-1 to TRBJ1-2; possible D gene TRBD1, 6 bases. V lost 5 bases to trimming and J lost 4 bases, with 17 bases between them. The CDR3 spans 14 residues. Germline CDR1 SQVTM, CDR2 ANQGSEA. The CDR3, as DNA: TGCAGCGTTAGTCCAGGGGATGGGTTCTATGGCTACACCTTC. It encodes CSVSPGDGFYGYTF.

The genes are TRBV10-3 and TRBJ1-4; 9 bases match TRBD1. CDR3 length: 17 amino acids. Germline V gene lookup returns CDR1 ENHRY and CDR2 SYGVKD. Losses at the gene ends were 6 bases for V and 0 bases for J; bases not matched to a gene: 8. The CDR3: CAIRPGTGRATNEKLFF. As DNA, the CDR3 is TGTGCCATCAGGCCCGGGACAGGGAGGGCAACTAATGAAAAACTGTTTTTT.

This chain joins TRBV2 and TRBJ1-1; TRBD1 aligns across 9 bases. CDR3 length: 12 amino acids. Germline CDR1 reads SNHLY; CDR2 reads FYNNEI. V lost 11 bases and J lost 4; bases outside the gene matches: 5. This CDR3 reads CARRQGGTEAFF. In nucleotides, the CDR3 is TGTGCCCGCCGACAGGGGGGCACTGAAGCTTTCTTT.

The chain links TRBV19 to TRBJ1-1; maybe TRBD1 (5 bases). V lost 8 bases to trimming and J lost 0 bases, with 13 bases between them. This CDR3 has 14 residues. Germline CDR1 and CDR2: LNHDA and SQIVND (reference sequence). DNA of the CDR3: TGTGCCAGTTCGGGGGAGGCGATGAACACTGAAGCTTTCTTT. Translating gives CASSGEAMNTEAFF.

The chain is built from TRBV7-9 and TRBJ2-7; 11 bases are a match to TRBD2. This CDR3 is built from 16 residues. J gave up 3 bases and V 5 bases, and 9 bases lay outside the gene matches. Per germline, CDR1 SEHNR and CDR2 FQNEAQ (reference sequence). CDR3 DNA: TGTGCCAGCAGCCCACTTAGCGGGAGGGCCGGCTACGAGCAGTACTTC. Encoded protein: CASSPLSGRAGYEQYF.

The chain couples TRBV24-1 to TRBJ2-7, with 8 bases lining up with TRBD2. V was clipped by 8 bases and J by 2 bases; unmatched bases: 16. CDR1 and CDR2 (germline): KGHDR, SFDVKD. The CDR3 contains 17 residues. DNA for the CDR3: TGTGCCACCACCCCGTTGGTTGGAAGTAGCGGGACCTACGAGCAGTACTTC. It yields the protein CATTPLVGSSGTYEQYF.

The rearrangement links TRBV20-1 to TRBJ2-7, with D maybe TRBD2 (6 bases). The length of the CDR3 is 11 residues. The V gene lost 3 bases and the J gene lost 9 bases, with 12 bases spanning the gap. Germline loops: CDR1 DFQATT, CDR2 SNEGSKA (reference sequence). CDR3 coding DNA: TGCAGTGCTAGTCTAGCGACTGGGCAGTACTTC. Protein product: CSASLATGQYF.

This chain joins TRBV4-2 and TRBJ2-1; TRBD2 matches 12 bases. With 0 bases clipped from V and 7 bases from J, the junction kept 16 bases outside the gene matches. The CDR3 loop spans 20 amino acids. CDR1 LGHNA and CDR2 YNFKEQ come from the germline V gene. The CDR3 loop reads CASSQEGRASGRASWNEQFF. CDR3 DNA sequence: TGTGCCAGCAGCCAAGAAGGTCGGGCTAGCGGGAGGGCCTCTTGGAATGAGCAGTTCTTC.

This chain uses TRBV28 with TRBJ1-4; 9 bases are shared with TRBD1. CDR1 and CDR2 from the germline V gene are MDHEN and SYDVKM. The CDR3 runs 15 residues. The V gene end was trimmed by 4 bases and the J gene end by 8 bases; junction bases not matched to a gene: 8. The CDR3 DNA sequence: TGTGCCAGCAGTTCCTTCGGGACAGGGCCGGAAAAACTGTTTTTT. This encodes CASSSFGTGPEKLFF.

The V gene is TRBV6-5, the J gene TRBJ2-7; D may be TRBD1 (6 bases). This CDR3 region has 15 residues. Trimming shortened V by 3 bases and J by 3 bases, and 15 bases separated the two germline ends. CDR1 is MNHEY, CDR2 SVGAGI, per germline. CDR3 amino acids: CASSYLGRGVYEQYF. The CDR3 nucleotides are TGTGCCAGCAGTTATTTGGGCAGGGGTGTCTACGAGCAGTACTTC.

CDR3 DNA: TGTGCCAGTAGTACAGGGATGTCTGGAAACACCATATATTTT. Protein product: CASSTGMSGNTIYF. The rearrangement links TRBV19 to TRBJ1-3, with D possibly being TRBD1 (5 bases). The germline V gene encodes CDR1 LNHDA and CDR2 SQIVND (reference sequence). The length of the CDR3 is 14 residues. Trimming cost V 4 bases and J 1 base, with 8 bases left between them.